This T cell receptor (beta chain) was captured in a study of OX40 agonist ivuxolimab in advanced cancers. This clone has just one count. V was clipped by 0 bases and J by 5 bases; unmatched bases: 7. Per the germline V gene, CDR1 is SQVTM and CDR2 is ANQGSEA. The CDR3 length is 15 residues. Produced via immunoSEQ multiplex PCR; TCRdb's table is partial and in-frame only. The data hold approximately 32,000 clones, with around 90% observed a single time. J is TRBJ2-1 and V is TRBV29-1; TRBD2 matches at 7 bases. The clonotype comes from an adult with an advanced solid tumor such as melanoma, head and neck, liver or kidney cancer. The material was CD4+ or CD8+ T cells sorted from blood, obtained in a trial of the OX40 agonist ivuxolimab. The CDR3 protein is CSVEDWSGRNNEQFF. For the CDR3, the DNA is TGCAGCGTTGAAGATTGGTCCGGGAGGAACAATGAGCAGTTCTTC.